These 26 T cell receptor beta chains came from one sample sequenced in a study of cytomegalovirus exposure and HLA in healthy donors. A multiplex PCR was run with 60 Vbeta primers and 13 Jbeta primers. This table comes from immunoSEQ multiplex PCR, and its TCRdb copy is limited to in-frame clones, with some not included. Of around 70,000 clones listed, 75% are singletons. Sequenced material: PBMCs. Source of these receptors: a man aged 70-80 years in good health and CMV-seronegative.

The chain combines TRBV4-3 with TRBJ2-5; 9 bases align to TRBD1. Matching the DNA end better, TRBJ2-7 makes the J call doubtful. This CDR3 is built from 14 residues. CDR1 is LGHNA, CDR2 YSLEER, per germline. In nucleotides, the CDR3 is TGCGCCAGTTCGGGGGGACAGGGAATAGGCGAGCAGTACTTC. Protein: CASSGGQGIGEQYF.

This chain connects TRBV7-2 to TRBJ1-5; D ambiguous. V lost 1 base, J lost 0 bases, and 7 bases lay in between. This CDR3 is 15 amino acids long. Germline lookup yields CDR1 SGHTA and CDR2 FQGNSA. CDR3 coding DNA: TGTGCCAGCAGCTTAGTGAGTCGTAGCAATCAGCCCCAGCATTTT. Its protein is CASSLVSRSNQPQHF.

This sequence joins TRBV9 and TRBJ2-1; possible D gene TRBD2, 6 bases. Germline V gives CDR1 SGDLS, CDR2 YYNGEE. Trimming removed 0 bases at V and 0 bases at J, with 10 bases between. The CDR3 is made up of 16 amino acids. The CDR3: CASSVDSGVSYNEQFF. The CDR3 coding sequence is TGTGCCAGCAGCGTAGATTCGGGAGTCTCCTACAATGAGCAGTTCTTC.

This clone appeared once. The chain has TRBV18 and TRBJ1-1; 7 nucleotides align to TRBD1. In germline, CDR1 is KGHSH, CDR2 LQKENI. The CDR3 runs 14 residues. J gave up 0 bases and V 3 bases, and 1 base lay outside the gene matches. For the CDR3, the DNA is TGTGCCAGCTCACCGGGACAGATGAACACTGAAGCTTTCTTT. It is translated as CASSPGQMNTEAFF.

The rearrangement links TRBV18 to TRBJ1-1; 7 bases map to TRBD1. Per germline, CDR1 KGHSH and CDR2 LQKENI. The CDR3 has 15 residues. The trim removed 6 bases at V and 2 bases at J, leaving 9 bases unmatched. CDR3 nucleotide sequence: TGTGCCAGCTCGGGTACTACAGGGGTAAACACTGAAGCTTTCTTT. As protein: CASSGTTGVNTEAFF.

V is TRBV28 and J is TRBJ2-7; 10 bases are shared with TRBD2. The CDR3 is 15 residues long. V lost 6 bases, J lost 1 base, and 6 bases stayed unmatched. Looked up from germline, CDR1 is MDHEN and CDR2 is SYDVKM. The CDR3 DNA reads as TGTGCCAGCAGATCGGCTAGCGGGGGATCCTACGAGCAGTACTTC. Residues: CASRSASGGSYEQYF.

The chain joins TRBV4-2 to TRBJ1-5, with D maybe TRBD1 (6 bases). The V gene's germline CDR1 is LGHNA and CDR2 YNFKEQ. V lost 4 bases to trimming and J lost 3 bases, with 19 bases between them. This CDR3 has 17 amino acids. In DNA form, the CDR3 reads TGTGCCAGCAGCCTCTTCGACGGGACACCTAACAATCAGCCCCAGCATTTT. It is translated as CASSLFDGTPNNQPQHF.

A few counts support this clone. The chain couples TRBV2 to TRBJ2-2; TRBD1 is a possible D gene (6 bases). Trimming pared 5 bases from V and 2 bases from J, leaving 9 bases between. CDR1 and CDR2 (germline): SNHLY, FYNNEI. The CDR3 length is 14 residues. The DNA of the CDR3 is TGTGCCAGCAGTCCACAGGGCAACACCGGGGAGCTGTTTTTT. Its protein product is CASSPQGNTGELFF.

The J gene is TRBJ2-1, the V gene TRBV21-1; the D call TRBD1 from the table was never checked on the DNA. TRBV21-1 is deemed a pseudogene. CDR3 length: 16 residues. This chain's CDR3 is CASSLGRTGNYNEQFF. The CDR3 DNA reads TGTGCCAGCAGCCTAGGGCGGACAGGGAACTACAATGAGCAGTTCTTC.

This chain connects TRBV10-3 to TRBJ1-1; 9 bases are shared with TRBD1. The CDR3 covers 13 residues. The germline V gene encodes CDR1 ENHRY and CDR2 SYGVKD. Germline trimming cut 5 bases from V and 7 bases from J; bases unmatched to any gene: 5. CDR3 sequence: CAISQGQGYEAFF. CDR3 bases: TGTGCCATCAGTCAAGGACAGGGGTATGAAGCTTTCTTT.

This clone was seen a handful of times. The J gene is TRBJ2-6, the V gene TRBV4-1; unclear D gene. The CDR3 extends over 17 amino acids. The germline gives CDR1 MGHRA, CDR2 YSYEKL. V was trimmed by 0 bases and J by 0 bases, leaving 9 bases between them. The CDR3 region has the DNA TGCGCCAGCAGCCAAGATCATACAGCCTCTGGGGCCAACGTCCTGACTTTC. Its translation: CASSQDHTASGANVLTF.

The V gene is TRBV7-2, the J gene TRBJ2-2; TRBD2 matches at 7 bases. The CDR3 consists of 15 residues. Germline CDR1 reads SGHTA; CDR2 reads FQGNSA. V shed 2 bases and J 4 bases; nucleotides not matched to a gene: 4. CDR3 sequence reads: CASSLRRGITGELFF. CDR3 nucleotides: TGTGCCAGCAGCTTAAGGCGGGGGATCACCGGGGAGCTGTTTTTT.

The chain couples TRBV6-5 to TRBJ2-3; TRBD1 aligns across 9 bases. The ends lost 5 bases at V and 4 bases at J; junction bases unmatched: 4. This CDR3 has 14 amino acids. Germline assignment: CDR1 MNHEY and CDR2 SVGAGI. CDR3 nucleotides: TGTGCCAGCAGTCAACAGGGGGCGTCAGATACGCAGTATTTT. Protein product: CASSQQGASDTQYF.

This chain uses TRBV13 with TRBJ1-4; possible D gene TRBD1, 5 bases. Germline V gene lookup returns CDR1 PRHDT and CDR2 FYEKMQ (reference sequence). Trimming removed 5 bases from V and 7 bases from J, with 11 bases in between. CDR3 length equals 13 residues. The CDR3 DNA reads TGTGCCAGCAGCGGGGGGGGAGGTGAAAAACTGTTTTTT. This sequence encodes CASSGGGGEKLFF.

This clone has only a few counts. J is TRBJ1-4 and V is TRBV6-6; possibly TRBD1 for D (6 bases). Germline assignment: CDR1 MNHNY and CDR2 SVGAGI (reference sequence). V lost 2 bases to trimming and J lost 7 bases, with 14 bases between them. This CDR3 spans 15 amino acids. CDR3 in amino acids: CASSYADRRSEKLFF. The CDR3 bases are TGTGCCAGCAGTTACGCCGACAGGAGGAGTGAAAAACTGTTTTTT.

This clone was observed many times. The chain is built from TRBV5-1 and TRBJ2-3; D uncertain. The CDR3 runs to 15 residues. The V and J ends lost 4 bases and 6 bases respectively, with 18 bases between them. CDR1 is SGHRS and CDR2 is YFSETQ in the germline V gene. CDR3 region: CASSSQIALWDTQYF. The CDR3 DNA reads TGCGCCAGCAGCAGCCAAATAGCACTCTGGGATACGCAGTATTTT.

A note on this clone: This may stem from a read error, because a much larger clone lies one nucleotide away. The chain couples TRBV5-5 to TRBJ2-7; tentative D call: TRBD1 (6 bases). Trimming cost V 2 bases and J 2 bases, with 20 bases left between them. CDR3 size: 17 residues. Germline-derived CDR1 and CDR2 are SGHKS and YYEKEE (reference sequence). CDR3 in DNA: TGTGCCAGCAGCTTAGTTGGGCCCGGACAGCTTACCTACGAGCAGTACTTC. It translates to CASSLVGPGQLTYEQYF.

The CDR3 DNA follows: TGTGCCAGCGGGCCAACTCCGGGACAGGGAGTGTACGAGCAGTACTTC. Protein product: CASGPTPGQGVYEQYF. The chain employs TRBV7-9 and TRBJ2-7, with 9 positions matching TRBD1. The germline V gene has CDR1 SEHNR and CDR2 FQNEAQ (reference sequence). This CDR3 spans 16 amino acids. V lost 8 bases and J lost 4; bases outside the gene matches: 15.

The CDR3 spells CASSGGTAGQPQHF. The CDR3 region has the DNA TGTGCCAGCAGTGGGGGGACAGCCGGTCAGCCCCAGCATTTT. The chain links TRBV2 to TRBJ1-5; 7 nucleotides match TRBD1. Germline values: CDR1 SNHLY, CDR2 FYNNEI. This CDR3 spans 14 amino acids. J was trimmed by 6 bases and V by 4 bases; bases with no gene match: 6. The full variable domain, in which reference TRBV2 and TRBJ1-5 provide the parts outside the CDR3, is EPEVTQTPSHQVTQMGQEVILRCVPISNHLYFYWYRQILGQKVEFLVSFYNNEISEKSEIFDDQFSVERPDGSNFTLKIRSTKLEDSAMYFCASSGGTAGQPQHFGDGTRLSIL.

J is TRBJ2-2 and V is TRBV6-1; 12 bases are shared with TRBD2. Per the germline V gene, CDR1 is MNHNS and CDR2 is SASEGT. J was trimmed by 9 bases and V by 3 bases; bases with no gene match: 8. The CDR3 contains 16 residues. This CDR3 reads CASSDLRTSGIRELFF. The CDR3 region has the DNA TGTGCCAGCAGTGATTTGAGGACTAGCGGGATCCGGGAGCTGTTTTTT.

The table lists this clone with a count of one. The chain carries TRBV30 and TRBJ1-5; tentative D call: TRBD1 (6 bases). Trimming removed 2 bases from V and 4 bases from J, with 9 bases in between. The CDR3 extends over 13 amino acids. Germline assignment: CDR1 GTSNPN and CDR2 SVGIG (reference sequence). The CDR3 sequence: CAWSQTGNQPQHF. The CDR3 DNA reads TGTGCCTGGAGTCAAACAGGGAATCAGCCCCAGCATTTT.

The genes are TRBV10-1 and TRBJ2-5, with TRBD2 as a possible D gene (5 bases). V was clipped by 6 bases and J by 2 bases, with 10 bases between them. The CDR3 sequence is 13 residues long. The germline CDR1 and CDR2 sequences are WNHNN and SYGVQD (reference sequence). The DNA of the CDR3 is TGCGCCAGCAGCGGGGATCCTCAAGAGACCCAGTACTTC. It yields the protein CASSGDPQETQYF.

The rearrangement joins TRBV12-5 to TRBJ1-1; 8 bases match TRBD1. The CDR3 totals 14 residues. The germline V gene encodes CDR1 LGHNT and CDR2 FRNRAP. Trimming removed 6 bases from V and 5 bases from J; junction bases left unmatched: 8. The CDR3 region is CASGLTGGKTEAFF. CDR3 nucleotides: TGTGCTAGTGGCCTAACAGGGGGTAAAACTGAAGCTTTCTTT.

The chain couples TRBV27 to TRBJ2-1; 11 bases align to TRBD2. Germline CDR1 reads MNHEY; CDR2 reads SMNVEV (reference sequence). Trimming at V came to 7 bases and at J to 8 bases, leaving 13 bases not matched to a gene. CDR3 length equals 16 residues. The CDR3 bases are TGTGCCAGCACGGGGACTAGCGGTCCAATCCCCCATGAGCAGTTCTTC. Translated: CASTGTSGPIPHEQFF.

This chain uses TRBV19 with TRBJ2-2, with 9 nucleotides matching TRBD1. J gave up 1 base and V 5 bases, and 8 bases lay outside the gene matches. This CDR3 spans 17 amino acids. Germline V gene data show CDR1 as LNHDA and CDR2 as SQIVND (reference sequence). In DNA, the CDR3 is TGTGCCAGTAGTCCCGGGACAGGGATTGGGAACACCGGGGAGCTGTTTTTT. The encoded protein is CASSPGTGIGNTGELFF.

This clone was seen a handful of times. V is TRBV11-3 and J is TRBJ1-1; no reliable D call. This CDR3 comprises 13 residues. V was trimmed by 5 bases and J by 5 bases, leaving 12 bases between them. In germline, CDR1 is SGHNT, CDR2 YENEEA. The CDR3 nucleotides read TGTGCCAGCAGCCCCCGGGAGGATACTGAAGCTTTCTTT. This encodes CASSPREDTEAFF.